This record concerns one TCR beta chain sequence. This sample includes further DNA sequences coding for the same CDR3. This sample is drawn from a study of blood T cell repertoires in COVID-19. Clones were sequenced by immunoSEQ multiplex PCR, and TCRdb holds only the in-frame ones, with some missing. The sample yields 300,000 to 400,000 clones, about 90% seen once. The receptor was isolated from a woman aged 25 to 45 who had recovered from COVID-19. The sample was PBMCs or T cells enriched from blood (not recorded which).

CDR3 amino acids: CASSQGRDQPQHF. The CDR3 coding sequence is TGTGCCAGCAGCCAAGGCCGGGATCAGCCCCAGCATTTT. The chain uses TRBV3-1 (or the pseudogene TRBV3-2) and TRBJ1-5; no reliable D call. Germline CDR1 LGHDT, CDR2 YNNKEL (reference sequence). Trimming removed 1 base from V and 5 bases from J, with 6 bases in between. This CDR3 has 13 amino acids.